This TCR beta chain derives from a study of beta chain features in type 1 diabetes. cDNA synthesis used the whole RNA isolate, giving expressed TCRB sequences. Only in-frame clones appear in the TCRdb table, and some are missing; sequencing was by immunoSEQ multiplex PCR. This sample has 200,000 to 250,000 clones; 9.6% occur once, and the top ten carry approximately 0.035%. The clonotype originates from a young woman in good health. Sequencing input: naive CD4+ T cells from blood.

CDR3 loop: CAWTGTVETQYF. The CDR3, as DNA: TGTGCCTGGACCGGGACAGTGGAGACCCAGTACTTC. This chain uses TRBV30 with TRBJ2-5, with 7 bases identical to TRBD1. This CDR3 is built from 12 residues. CDR1 GTSNPN and CDR2 SVGIG come from the germline V gene (reference sequence). The ends lost 4 bases at V and 5 bases at J; junction bases unmatched: 4.